A selection of T cell receptor beta chains follows, all from one sample in a study of shared clonotypes between healthy human individuals. Measured with immunoSEQ multiplex PCR; TCRdb has only the in-frame clones, and not every one. This sample has millions of clones, with around 94% found just once. The sample was naive CD4+ T cells sorted from blood. The source is a man in his late teens or twenties in good health. CDR3s include the opening cysteine and the closing phenylalanine or tryptophan. A D gene is named only where the DNA matches it firmly. Size is omitted from some rows. Given values are once, few, many or a class for expanded clones.

cdr3_nt: TGTGCCAGCAGTTTCTCCAGGGTGAACACTGAAGCTTTCTTT
cdr3_aa: CASSFSRVNTEAFF
clone_size: -
d_call: -
v_call: TRBV27
j_call: TRBJ1-1

cdr3_nt: TGTGCCAGCAGTGGACCAGGGACTAGCGGGAGAGGTATGCAGTATTTT
cdr3_aa: CASSGPGTSGRGMQYF
clone_size: -
d_call: TRBD2
v_call: TRBV6-1
j_call: TRBJ2-3

cdr3_nt: TGTGCCAGCAGCGTAGGGGACACTCCTTTCTCCTACGAGCAGTACTTC
cdr3_aa: CASSVGDTPFSYEQYF
clone_size: -
d_call: -
v_call: TRBV9
j_call: TRBJ2-7

cdr3_nt: TGTGCCAGCTCACCAAAGGATCCCAGTGAAAAACTGTTTTTT
cdr3_aa: CASSPKDPSEKLFF
clone_size: -
d_call: -
v_call: TRBV18
j_call: TRBJ1-4

cdr3_nt: TGTGCCAGCAGCTTTACTTGGCAAGAGACCCAGTACTTC
cdr3_aa: CASSFTWQETQYF
clone_size: -
d_call: -
v_call: TRBV7-2
j_call: TRBJ2-5

cdr3_nt: TGTGCCAGCAGCGAACAGGGGGGGAGCACCGGGGAGCTGTTTTTT
cdr3_aa: CASSEQGGSTGELFF
clone_size: once
d_call: -
v_call: TRBV2
j_call: TRBJ2-2

cdr3_nt: TGTGCCAGCAGATCCGGGACTCCCACAGATACGCAGTATTTT
cdr3_aa: CASRSGTPTDTQYF
clone_size: -
d_call: -
v_call: TRBV6-5
j_call: TRBJ2-3

cdr3_nt: TGTGCCAGCAGACGGGACAGGGTTGAATACGAGCAGTACTTC
cdr3_aa: CASRRDRVEYEQYF
clone_size: -
d_call: TRBD1
v_call: TRBV28
j_call: TRBJ2-7

cdr3_nt: TGCGCCAGCAGCCAAGAGGAGCGGGCCCTTACCCATGCTAACTATGGCTACACCTTC
cdr3_aa: CASSQEERALTHANYGYTF
clone_size: -
d_call: -
v_call: TRBV4-3
j_call: TRBJ1-2

cdr3_nt: TGTGCCAGCATTTTGACAGGGGACTATGGCTACACCTTC
cdr3_aa: CASILTGDYGYTF
clone_size: -
d_call: TRBD1
v_call: TRBV6-1
j_call: TRBJ1-2

cdr3_nt: TGCAGCGTCACTCGCTCGAGCCTATACGAGCAGTTCTTC
cdr3_aa: CSVTRSSLYEQFF
clone_size: once
d_call: -
v_call: TRBV29-1
j_call: TRBJ2-1

cdr3_nt: TGCGCCAGCAGCCAACTATTAGCGGGAGCAGATACGCAGTATTTT
cdr3_aa: CASSQLLAGADTQYF
clone_size: -
d_call: TRBD2
v_call: TRBV4-3
j_call: TRBJ2-3

cdr3_nt: TGCGCCAGCAGCTTTTCGGGCTCTGGAAACACCATATATTTT
cdr3_aa: CASSFSGSGNTIYF
clone_size: -
d_call: -
v_call: TRBV5-1
j_call: TRBJ1-3

cdr3_nt: TGCGCCAGCAGCCGCAGGGGAGGTAACAACAATGAGCAGTTCTTC
cdr3_aa: CASSRRGGNNNEQFF
clone_size: -
d_call: -
v_call: TRBV5-1
j_call: TRBJ2-1

cdr3_nt: TGCAGCGTTAGCGACAGGCCTTCCTACGAGCAGTACTTC
cdr3_aa: CSVSDRPSYEQYF
clone_size: once
d_call: -
v_call: TRBV29-1
j_call: TRBJ2-7

cdr3_nt: TGTGCCAGCAGCTTGGCGGCACCTTACGAGCAGTACTTC
cdr3_aa: CASSLAAPYEQYF
clone_size: -
d_call: -
v_call: TRBV5-6
j_call: TRBJ2-7

cdr3_nt: TGTGCCAGCAGTTTACTAGCATCGAACACCGGGGAGCTGTTTTTT
cdr3_aa: CASSLLASNTGELFF
clone_size: -
d_call: -
v_call: TRBV2
j_call: TRBJ2-2

cdr3_nt: TGTGCCAGCACCGTAGGGGCAGGGGGCTACACCTTC
cdr3_aa: CASTVGAGGYTF
clone_size: -
d_call: -
v_call: TRBV28
j_call: TRBJ1-2

cdr3_nt: TGTGCCAGCATTCCGGGTCTCAATCAGCCCCAGCATTTT
cdr3_aa: CASIPGLNQPQHF
clone_size: once
d_call: -
v_call: TRBV28
j_call: TRBJ1-5

cdr3_nt: TGTGCCAGCAGCAATGACAGGGGAGGAGCCTATGGCTACACCTTC
cdr3_aa: CASSNDRGGAYGYTF
clone_size: -
d_call: -
v_call: TRBV21-1
j_call: TRBJ1-2

cdr3_nt: TGTGCCAGCTCAGCAAACAGGGACGAGCAGTACTTC
cdr3_aa: CASSANRDEQYF
clone_size: -
d_call: -
v_call: TRBV18
j_call: TRBJ2-7

cdr3_nt: TGTGCCAGCAGCTTGACAGGCTCTAACTATGGCTACACCTTC
cdr3_aa: CASSLTGSNYGYTF
clone_size: -
d_call: -
v_call: TRBV5-6
j_call: TRBJ1-2

cdr3_nt: TGTGCCAGCAGCTTATCCGTACAGACTGGAAACACCATATATTTT
cdr3_aa: CASSLSVQTGNTIYF
clone_size: once
d_call: -
v_call: TRBV7-2
j_call: TRBJ1-3

cdr3_nt: TGTGCCAGCAGCTTAATGGGGGGCTCGGATAATTCACCCCTCCACTTT
cdr3_aa: CASSLMGGSDNSPLHF
clone_size: -
d_call: -
v_call: TRBV7-3
j_call: TRBJ1-6

cdr3_nt: TGTGCCAGCAGGGGCCTAGGGGGAGATACGCAGTATTTT
cdr3_aa: CASRGLGGDTQYF
clone_size: -
d_call: -
v_call: TRBV21-1
j_call: TRBJ2-3

cdr3_nt: TGTGCCAGCAGTTACTCGGGGGGGATAGGAACCGGGGAGCTGTTTTTT
cdr3_aa: CASSYSGGIGTGELFF
clone_size: -
d_call: TRBD2
v_call: TRBV6-5
j_call: TRBJ2-2

cdr3_nt: TGTGCCAGCAGCTTATTCACGACAAATGAGCAGTTCTTC
cdr3_aa: CASSLFTTNEQFF
clone_size: -
d_call: -
v_call: TRBV7-2
j_call: TRBJ2-1

cdr3_nt: TGTGCCAGCAGGCTAGCGGAACCCACAGATACGCAGTATTTT
cdr3_aa: CASRLAEPTDTQYF
clone_size: -
d_call: TRBD2
v_call: TRBV27
j_call: TRBJ2-3